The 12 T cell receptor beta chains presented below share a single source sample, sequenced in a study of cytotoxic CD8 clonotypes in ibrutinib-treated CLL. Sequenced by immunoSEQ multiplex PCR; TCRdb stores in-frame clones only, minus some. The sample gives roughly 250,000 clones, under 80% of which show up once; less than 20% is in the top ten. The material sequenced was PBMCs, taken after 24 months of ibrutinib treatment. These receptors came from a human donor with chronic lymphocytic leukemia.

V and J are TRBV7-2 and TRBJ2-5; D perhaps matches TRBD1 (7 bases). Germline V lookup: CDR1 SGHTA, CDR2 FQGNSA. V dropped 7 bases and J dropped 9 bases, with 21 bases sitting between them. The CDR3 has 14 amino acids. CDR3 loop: CASTRGDSGWAQYF. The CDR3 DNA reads TGTGCCAGCACCAGGGGGGACAGTGGTTGGGCCCAGTACTTC.

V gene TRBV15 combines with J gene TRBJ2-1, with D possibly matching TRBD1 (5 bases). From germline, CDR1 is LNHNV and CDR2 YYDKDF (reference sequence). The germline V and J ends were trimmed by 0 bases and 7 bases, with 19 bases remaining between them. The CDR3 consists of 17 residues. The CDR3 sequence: CATSREGLGPPENEQFF. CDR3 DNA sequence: TGTGCCACCAGCAGAGAAGGATTGGGGCCCCCCGAGAATGAGCAGTTCTTC.

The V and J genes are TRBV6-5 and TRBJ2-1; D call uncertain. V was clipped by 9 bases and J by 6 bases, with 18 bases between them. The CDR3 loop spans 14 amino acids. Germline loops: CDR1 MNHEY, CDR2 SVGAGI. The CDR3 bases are TGTGCCAGTGTCCCTGCGAGGACCTCCAATGAGCAGTTCTTC. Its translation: CASVPARTSNEQFF.

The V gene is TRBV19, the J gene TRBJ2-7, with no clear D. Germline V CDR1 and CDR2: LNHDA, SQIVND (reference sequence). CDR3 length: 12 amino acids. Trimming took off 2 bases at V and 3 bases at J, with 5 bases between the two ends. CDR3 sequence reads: CASSIRVYEQYF. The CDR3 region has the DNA TGTGCCAGTAGTATAAGGGTCTACGAGCAGTACTTC.

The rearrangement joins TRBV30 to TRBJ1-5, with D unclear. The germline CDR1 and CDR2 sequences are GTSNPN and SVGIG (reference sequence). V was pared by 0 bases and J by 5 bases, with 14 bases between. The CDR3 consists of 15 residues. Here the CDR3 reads CAWSVLEGNDQPQHF. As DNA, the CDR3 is TGTGCCTGGAGTGTACTTGAAGGGAACGATCAGCCCCAGCATTTT.

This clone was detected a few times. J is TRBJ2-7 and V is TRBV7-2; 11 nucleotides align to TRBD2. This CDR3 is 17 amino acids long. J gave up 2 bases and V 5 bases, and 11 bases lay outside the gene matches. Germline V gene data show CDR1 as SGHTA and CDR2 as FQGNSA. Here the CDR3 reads CASSPDTVAGGPYEQYF. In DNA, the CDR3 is TGTGCCAGCAGCCCCGATACGGTAGCGGGAGGGCCCTACGAGCAGTACTTC.

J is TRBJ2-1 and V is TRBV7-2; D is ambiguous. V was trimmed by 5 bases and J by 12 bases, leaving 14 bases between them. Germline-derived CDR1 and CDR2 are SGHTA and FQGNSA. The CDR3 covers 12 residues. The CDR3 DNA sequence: TGTGCCAGCAGCCTAGACTGGGATCCGCAGTTCTTC. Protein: CASSLDWDPQFF.

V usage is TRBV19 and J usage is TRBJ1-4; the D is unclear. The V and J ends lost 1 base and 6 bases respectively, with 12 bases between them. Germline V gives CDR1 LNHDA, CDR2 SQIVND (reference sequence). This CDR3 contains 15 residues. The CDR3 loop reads CASSIGDGRDEKLFF. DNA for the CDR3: TGTGCCAGTAGTATAGGCGATGGCCGGGATGAAAAACTGTTTTTT.

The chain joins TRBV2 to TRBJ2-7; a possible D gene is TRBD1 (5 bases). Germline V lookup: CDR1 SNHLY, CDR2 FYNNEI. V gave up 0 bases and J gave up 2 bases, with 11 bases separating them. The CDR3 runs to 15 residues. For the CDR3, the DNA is TGTGCCAGCAGTGAAGCGATTCAGGGTGCCTACGAGCAGTACTTC. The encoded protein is CASSEAIQGAYEQYF.

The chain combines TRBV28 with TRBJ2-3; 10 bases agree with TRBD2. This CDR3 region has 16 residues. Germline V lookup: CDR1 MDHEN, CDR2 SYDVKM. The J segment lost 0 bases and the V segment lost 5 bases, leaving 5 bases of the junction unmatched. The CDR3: CASSRLLAGSTDTQYF. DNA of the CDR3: TGTGCCAGCAGTCGCCTACTAGCGGGAAGCACAGATACGCAGTATTTT.

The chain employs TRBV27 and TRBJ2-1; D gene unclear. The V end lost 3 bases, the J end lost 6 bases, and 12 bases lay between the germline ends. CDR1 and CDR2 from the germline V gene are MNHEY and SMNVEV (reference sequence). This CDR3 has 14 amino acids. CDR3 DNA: TGTGCCAGCAGTTTCCGTGGGTTCCTCAATGAGCAGTTCTTC. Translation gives CASSFRGFLNEQFF.

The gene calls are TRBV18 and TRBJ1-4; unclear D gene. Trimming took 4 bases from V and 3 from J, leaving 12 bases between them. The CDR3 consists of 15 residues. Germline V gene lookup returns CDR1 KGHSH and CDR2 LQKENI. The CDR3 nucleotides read TGTGCCAGCTCACAGCCGTCGGTGTCTAATGAAAAACTGTTTTTT. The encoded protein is CASSQPSVSNEKLFF.